This TCR beta chain derives from a study of graft-versus-host responses after intestinal transplantation. This table comes from immunoSEQ multiplex PCR, and its TCRdb copy is limited to in-frame clones, with some not included. Among some 95,000 clones listed, 91% were seen once. The CDR3 covers 13 residues. CDR1 SNHLY and CDR2 FYNNEI come from the germline V gene. The J segment lost 8 bases and the V segment lost 8 bases, leaving 6 bases of the junction unmatched. This clone appeared a few times. Its specificity is not known. Notes on the study in general: There were GvH clones found in recipient marrow, and some of them appeared first in ileum or blood.

This TCR derives from a human donor who received an intestinal transplant. The sequencing used unstimulated CD8+ T cells sorted from spleen or lymph node cells, collected before intestinal transplant. J is TRBJ1-4 and V is TRBV2, with TRBD1 identical over 9 bases. The CDR3 is CASADRGGEKLFF. The CDR3 DNA reads as TGTGCCAGCGCGGACAGGGGCGGCGAAAAACTGTTTTTT.